One and the same sample provided the 5 T cell receptor beta chains below, sequenced in a study of cytomegalovirus exposure and HLA in healthy donors. Primers included in the PCR were 60 Vbeta and 13 Jbeta primers. The repertoire was sequenced with immunoSEQ multiplex PCR; TCRdb's copy has only in-frame clones and lacks some. Here the sample spans roughly 120,000 clones, 50% to 65% being singletons. Sequenced: PBMCs. These receptors all stem from a man aged 35-49 years in good health and CMV-seropositive.

The chain uses TRBV5-6 and TRBJ2-7; D may be TRBD2 (5 bases). Germline values: CDR1 SGHDT, CDR2 YYEEEE. The germline V and J ends were trimmed by 0 bases and 3 bases, with 13 bases remaining between them. This CDR3 spans 15 amino acids. The CDR3 is CASSLEVRAGYEQYF. DNA of the CDR3: TGTGCCAGCAGCTTGGAGGTCCGGGCGGGCTACGAGCAGTACTTC.

The J gene is TRBJ2-5, the V gene TRBV5-4; 8 bases fit TRBD1. CDR1 is SGHNT, CDR2 YYREEE, per germline (reference sequence). The CDR3 spans 14 residues. The V and J ends lost 9 bases and 2 bases, in that order; junction bases with no gene match: 9. The CDR3 sequence is CAMGRGLRQETQYF. CDR3 DNA: TGTGCCATGGGCAGGGGGCTACGACAAGAGACCCAGTACTTC.

In this sample, this clone turned up once. The V call is TRBV4-2, the J call TRBJ1-4, with 11 bases fitting TRBD1. J gave up 1 base and V 4 bases, and 5 bases lay outside the gene matches. The V gene's germline CDR1 is LGHNA and CDR2 YNFKEQ. The CDR3 has 17 residues. As DNA, the CDR3 is TGTGCCAGCAGCCGGACAGGGGGCTTTTTAACTAATGAAAAACTGTTTTTT. Its protein product is CASSRTGGFLTNEKLFF.

This chain uses TRBV6-1 with TRBJ1-2; D is unresolved. V lost 7 bases and J 0 bases, leaving 3 bases between the germline ends. In germline, CDR1 is MNHNS, CDR2 SASEGT. This CDR3 comprises 11 residues. CDR3 nucleotides: TGTGCCAGCACCTCTAACTATGGCTACACCTTC. Translated: CASTSNYGYTF.

This chain uses TRBV27 with TRBJ2-7; no clear D. Germline CDR1 MNHEY, CDR2 SMNVEV (reference sequence). Trimming removed 3 bases from V and 3 bases from J, with 9 bases in between. This CDR3 region has 13 residues. The CDR3 loop reads CASSFHQDYEQYF. Here the CDR3 DNA reads TGTGCCAGCAGTTTCCATCAGGACTACGAGCAGTACTTC.